This is a list of T cell receptor beta chains from one sample in a study of blood T cell repertoires in COVID-19. Clones were read by immunoSEQ multiplex PCR, and TCRdb kept only the in-frame ones, dropping some. There are 400,000 to 550,000 clones in the sample; approximately 90% occur only once, and about 4.5% lies in the top ten. The sample comprised peripheral blood. These receptors originate from a woman aged 25-40 years with acute or convalescent COVID-19. Both conserved end residues are part of each CDR3. Each record gives: J gene, D gene, clone size, V gene, CDR3 protein, CDR3 DNA. A D gene is named only where the DNA matches it firmly. Expanded clones are given a class, and other clones once, few, many or no size at all.

TRBJ2-2	TRBD2	-	TRBV11-3	CASSRGSGGTGELFF	TGTGCCAGCAGCCGAGGCAGCGGGGGGACCGGGGAGCTGTTTTTT
TRBJ2-5	TRBD1	few	TRBV28	CASCPNHRGETQYF	TGTGCCAGCTGCCCAAACCACAGGGGAGAGACCCAGTACTTC
TRBJ2-1	TRBD2	-	TRBV28	CASRKAGDPSYNEQFF	TGTGCCAGCAGAAAAGCGGGGGACCCCTCCTACAATGAGCAGTTCTTC
TRBJ2-3	TRBD2	-	TRBV24-1	CATSDLGSGGDTQYF	TGTGCCACCAGTGATTTGGGCAGCGGGGGGGATACGCAGTATTTT
TRBJ2-7	TRBD1	-	TRBV28	CASSLARGGRNYEQYF	TGTGCCAGCAGTTTAGCCCGAGGGGGCCGGAACTACGAGCAGTACTTC
TRBJ2-7	-	-	TRBV29-1	CSAPGGSYEQYF	TGCAGCGCCCCCGGAGGATCCTACGAGCAGTACTTC
TRBJ2-1	TRBD2	-	TRBV7-3	CASSSTQTSSDGQFF	TGTGCCAGCAGCTCCACCCAGACTAGCTCTGATGGGCAGTTCTTC
TRBJ2-2	-	-	TRBV27	CASRLNKQVAGELFF	TGTGCCAGCAGGCTAAACAAACAGGTCGCCGGGGAGCTGTTTTTT
TRBJ2-7	TRBD2	-	TRBV6-5	CASNPSGASYEQYF	TGTGCCAGCAACCCAAGCGGGGCATCCTACGAGCAGTACTTC
TRBJ2-4	-	-	TRBV4-2	CASSQRFGGRDIQYF	TGTGCCAGCAGCCAACGTTTCGGAGGACGGGACATTCAGTACTTC
TRBJ2-5	TRBD1	-	TRBV5-1	CASSRTGGETQYF	TGCGCCAGCAGCCGGACAGGGGGCGAGACCCAGTACTTC
TRBJ1-1	-	-	TRBV19	CASKFGGGFNTEAFF	TGTGCCAGTAAATTTGGGGGCGGATTTAACACTGAAGCTTTCTTT
TRBJ2-1	TRBD2	few	TRBV14	CASSRREGLARTNEQFF	TGTGCCAGCAGCCGGCGAGAGGGACTAGCTCGAACCAATGAGCAGTTCTTC
TRBJ2-7	-	-	TRBV6-1	CASSEAPGTVYEQYF	TGTGCCAGCAGTGAAGCGCCCGGGACTGTGTATGAGCAGTACTTC
TRBJ2-1	-	-	TRBV14	CASSQADGLSEQFF	TGTGCCAGCAGCCAAGCGGACGGACTCTCGGAGCAGTTCTTC
TRBJ2-5	-	once	TRBV14	CASSPYLRETQYF	TGTGCCAGCAGCCCCTATTTACGAGAGACCCAGTACTTC
TRBJ1-5	-	few	TRBV5-1	CASSLDGINQPQHF	TGCGCCAGCAGTCTAGACGGAATTAATCAGCCCCAGCATTTT
TRBJ1-2	-	once	TRBV6-1	CASSEVRDYGYTF	TGTGCCAGCAGTGAAGTCAGGGACTATGGCTACACCTTC
TRBJ2-1	TRBD2	-	TRBV7-3	CASSLLAGGHEQFF	TGTGCCAGCAGCTTACTAGCGGGGGGGCATGAGCAGTTCTTC
TRBJ1-1	-	-	TRBV6-5	CASRPQGRVTEAFF	TGTGCCAGCAGACCTCAGGGCCGGGTCACTGAAGCTTTCTTT
TRBJ2-5	TRBD2	-	TRBV4-1	CASSWGGGTAKETQYF	TGCGCCAGCAGCTGGGGCGGGGGGACGGCCAAAGAGACCCAGTACTTC
TRBJ1-1	-	-	TRBV19	CASSVRRGDTEAFF	TGTGCCAGTAGTGTCCGGAGGGGAGACACTGAAGCTTTCTTT
TRBJ2-1	TRBD1	-	TRBV27	CASTVNRGSEQFF	TGTGCCAGCACTGTGAACAGGGGGTCTGAGCAGTTCTTC
TRBJ2-3	-	-	TRBV11-2	CASSPTDSGNTDTQYF	TGTGCCAGCAGCCCGACGGACTCGGGAAACACAGATACGCAGTATTTT
TRBJ1-1	TRBD1	once	TRBV5-1	CASSPGTGGNTEAFF	TGCGCCAGCAGCCCTGGGACAGGCGGAAACACTGAAGCTTTCTTT
TRBJ1-6	-	-	TRBV19	CASRGPAAWNSPLHF	TGTGCCAGCCGCGGGCCCGCTGCTTGGAATTCACCCCTCCACTTT
TRBJ2-3	TRBD2	-	TRBV3-1/TRBV3-2	CASSQRLAGGLADTQYF	TGTGCCAGCAGCCAGAGACTAGCGGGGGGGCTCGCAGATACGCAGTATTTT
TRBJ2-5	TRBD1	few	TRBV5-1	CASSWGQGASETQYF	TGCGCCAGCAGCTGGGGACAGGGGGCCAGTGAGACCCAGTACTTC
TRBJ2-2	TRBD1	-	TRBV5-1	CASSQQGEVAGELFF	TGCGCCAGCAGCCAACAGGGGGAGGTTGCCGGGGAGCTGTTTTTT
TRBJ2-1	TRBD2	once	TRBV29-1	CSVDLTAGSGGYLYGEQFF	TGCAGCGTTGATCTTACCGCCGGGAGCGGGGGTTACCTCTACGGTGAGCAGTTCTTC
TRBJ2-7	-	-	TRBV3-1/TRBV3-2	CASSQGAQGWYF	TGTGCCAGCAGCCAAGGGGCCCAGGGGTGGTACTTC